The entry that follows covers one T cell receptor (beta chain) sequence. These data are taken from a study of cytomegalovirus exposure and HLA in healthy donors. PCR was performed using 60 Vbeta and 13 Jbeta primers. The repertoire was sequenced with immunoSEQ multiplex PCR; TCRdb's copy has only in-frame clones and lacks some. The sample shows around 63,000 clones, and approximately 1.8% sits with its ten largest clones. This CDR3 is built from 14 residues. V was clipped by 7 bases and J by 0 bases; unmatched bases: 6. Per germline, CDR1 MNHEY and CDR2 SVGAGI. Sequencing input: PBMCs. V usage is TRBV6-5 and J usage is TRBJ2-7, with 7 bases lining up with TRBD1. The clonotype originates from a woman in her thirties in good health and CMV-seronegative. CDR3 DNA sequence: TGTGCCAGCAAGGGGGCTTATTCCTCCTACGAGCAGTACTTC. Its translation is CASKGAYSSYEQYF.